This T cell receptor (beta chain) derives from a study of CD8 T cells in Susac syndrome. V lost 4 bases and J lost 1; bases outside the gene matches: 6. The CDR3 contains 16 residues. CDR1 and CDR2 (germline): SGHRS, YFSETQ. cDNA came from about 0.5 to 1 ug RNA primed by random hexamers. TCRdb reanalysed the immunoSEQ multiplex PCR reads using MiXCR and keeps one entry per CDR3 protein. The sample has about 200,000 distinct CDR3 sequences; 93% are singletons. The TCR comes from a human donor in good health. Source material: CD4+ T cells from PBMCs. V gene TRBV5-1 combines with J gene TRBJ1-1; TRBD1 aligns across 11 bases. As DNA, the CDR3 is TGCGCCAGCAGCGGAAGGGACAGGGGGTGGAACACTGAAGCTTTCTTT. This encodes CASSGRDRGWNTEAFF.